This TCR beta chain was obtained from a study of blood T cell repertoires in COVID-19. Overall study context: Material from acute and convalescent COVID-19 was sourced from the United States, Italy and Spain.

Authors' methods: Amplification with reference gene primers provided the estimates of nucleated cell counts. Generated by immunoSEQ multiplex PCR, the TCRdb table keeps only in-frame clones and is missing some. V, J and clone size are those of that table, while D and trimming were read from the DNA. This sample carries about 35,000 clones, almost 85% of them seen once, and the ten largest clones take under 50%. The CDR3 runs to 14 residues. The germline V gene encodes CDR1 MGHRA and CDR2 YSYEKL. Trimming shortened V by 0 bases and J by 7 bases, and 12 bases separated the two germline ends. This chain uses TRBV4-1 with TRBJ1-2, with D possibly TRBD1 on 6 matching bases. The sequencing sample was made of peripheral blood. The receptor comes from a man at least 80 years old with active or convalescent COVID-19. The CDR3 loop is CASSQDHREGGYTF. The CDR3 region has the DNA TGCGCCAGCAGCCAAGATCACAGGGAAGGTGGCTACACCTTC.